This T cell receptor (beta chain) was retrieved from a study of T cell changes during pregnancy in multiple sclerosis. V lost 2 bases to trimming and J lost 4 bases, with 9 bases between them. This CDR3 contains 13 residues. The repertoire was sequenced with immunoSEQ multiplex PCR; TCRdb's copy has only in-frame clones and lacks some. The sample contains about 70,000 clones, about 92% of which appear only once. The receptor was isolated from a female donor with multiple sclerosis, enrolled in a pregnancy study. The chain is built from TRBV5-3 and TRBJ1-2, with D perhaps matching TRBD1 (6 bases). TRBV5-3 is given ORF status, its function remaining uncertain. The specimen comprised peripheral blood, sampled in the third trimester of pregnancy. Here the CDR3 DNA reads TGTGCCAGAAGCTTCAGGGGTAGCTATGGCTACACCTTC. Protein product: CARSFRGSYGYTF.